Here is one TCR beta chain with its context. Its recognized antigen is unknown. The CDR3 end shows no conserved phenylalanine or tryptophan, and so a read error is likely. Total RNA and DNA were co-extracted without cell sorting from approximately 20-30 mg of bulk tissue using the AllPrep DNA/RNA mini kit. Between November 2015 and March 2016, a few patients in China with histopathologically diagnosed primary liver carcinoma had their tumors surgically resected. At the time of sampling, the patients had chronic HBV infection and had not received any treatment. Fresh tumor and adjacent tissue pieces were bisected; one half was stored in RNAlater at -80°C, the other sent for histology. This entry is derived from a study of tumor-infiltrating lymphocytes in primary liver carcinoma (dated by TCRdb to the late 2010s). Some background on the complete study: Hepatocellular carcinoma (four) or combined HCC and intrahepatic cholangiocarcinoma (one) was present in the five patients, who were three men and two women aged 30 to 69 years. The five patients had tumors of stage T1-T3 N0M0, with maximum diameters ranging from about 4.2 to 10 cm. Each sample produced roughly 3.5 to 8 million productive TCRbeta reads, and read depth showed no significant difference between tissue types. TCRbeta repertoire sequencing, expression microarrays and whole-exome sequencing were combined in the study across five regions of each liver tumor, with adjacent normal tissue and blood also included. A total of approximately 35 specimens from 5 patients, comprising around 25 tumor regions, 5 adjacent noncancerous liver tissues and 5 peripheral blood samples, were covered by TCRbeta repertoire sequencing. Repertoires from technical replicates were highly reproducible, with mean shared-clone rates around 0.89 and correlation coefficients above 0.98.

The investigation overall reported the following: The study included only four or five patients, and the authors note findings should be validated in a larger study. The top 250 clones accounted for a significantly greater share of the repertoire in tumors than in blood (p = 0.039). Because only the TCR beta chain was sequenced and unpaired alpha chains were not captured, true repertoire diversity is likely underestimated. Since the samples were bulk and unsorted, there was no way to compare CD4+ and CD8+ T cell repertoires. Consistent with antigen-driven expansion, pairs of tumor regions showed higher repertoire overlap (mean roughly 36%) than either tumor-adjacent pairs (about 17%) or tumor-blood pairs (about 15%).

Trimming removed 0 bases from V and 2 bases from J, leaving 11 bases between the germline ends. The CDR3 adds up to 15 amino acids, both ends counted. The entry retains the CDR3 DNA only, 45 bases that are in frame from base 1. The germline V gene provides CDR1 SGHAT and CDR2 FQNNGV. Using a constant-region primer and ProtoScript II reverse transcriptase, TCRbeta-specific cDNA was reverse-transcribed from 400 to 550 ng total RNA. The TCRbeta libraries were prepared through three rounds of nested multiplex PCR following a slightly modified ARM-PCR procedure. Each of the first two PCR rounds ran for approximately 10 cycles and used multiplex TRBV1-TRBV30 forward primers together with a Cbeta reverse primer. A final 25-cycle PCR with Deep VentR polymerase added sample barcodes and Illumina adapters. Before sequencing, amplicons between 200 and 500 bp were purified from gel using a QIAquick gel extraction kit. An Illumina HiSeq 2500 was used to sequence the TCRbeta amplicons, generating 250-bp paired-end reads. The authors processed their data as follows. Trimmomatic v0.33 was used to quality-trim the reads, and FLASH v1.2.11 was used to merge paired reads so that full CDR3 sequences could be recovered. MiGEC v1.2.1b assigned V, D and J germline segments to the rearranged TCRbeta sequences. VDJtools v1.0.0 computed clonotype statistics and Shannon-Wiener diversity indices. Except for diversity analysis, only the 250 most abundant clonotypes of each sample were used in subsequent analyses to reduce sampling bias. TCRdb ran its own pipeline on the public reads, namely fastp trimming at Q25 and MiXCR clone calling, and kept in-frame beta chains. CDR3 protein duplicates are merged, each entry listing the most common genes and DNA. The V and J calls were determined by TCRdb, not by the authors. A total of 90,000 to 150,000 distinct CDR3 sequences appear in this sample, around 70% of them only once. The biggest ten clones account for more than 7% of the sample.

The TCR comes from a woman aged 60 to 75 with primary liver carcinoma and hepatitis B virus infection. The sequence is built from TRBV11-2 and TRBJ2-7; a weak D assignment points to TRBD2 (6 bases agree). Material for sequencing was tumor-adjacent normal liver tissue. This receptor carries the CDR3 CASSLERGTPYEQYI. The sequenced DNA is TGTGCCAGCAGCTTAGAACGGGGGACCCCCTACGAGCAGTACATC.